Each of the 32 T cell receptor beta chains below was sequenced from the same sample in a study of PD-L1 blockade in urothelial cancer. Time point meaning: pretreatment peripheral blood. The table came from immunoSEQ multiplex PCR; TCRdb's copy has only in-frame clones and leaves some out. The sample consists of more than 90,000 clones, roughly 87% of them appearing once. The sample in question was PBMCs, obtained around atezolizumab (anti-PD-L1) treatment. These receptors were obtained from a man aged 55 to 70 with urothelial cancer.

This rearrangement joins TRBV2 to TRBJ2-1; tentative D call: TRBD2 (6 bases). The CDR3 runs 15 residues. V gave up 5 bases and J gave up 0 bases, with 11 bases separating them. CDR1 is SNHLY, CDR2 FYNNEI, per germline. DNA for the CDR3: TGTGCCAGCAGTCTTAGCGGCCCCTCCTACAATGAGCAGTTCTTC. It yields the protein CASSLSGPSYNEQFF. Variable domain in full (rest from reference TRBV2 and TRBJ2-1): EPEVTQTPSHQVTQMGQEVILRCVPISNHLYFYWYRQILGQKVEFLVSFYNNEISEKSEIFDDQFSVERPDGSNFTLKIRSTKLEDSAMYFCASSLSGPSYNEQFFGPGTRLTVL.

The chain links TRBV2 to TRBJ2-2, with 10 nucleotides matching TRBD2. CDR1 and CDR2 from the germline V gene are SNHLY and FYNNEI. The CDR3 is 20 residues long. The J segment lost 4 bases and the V segment lost 6 bases, leaving 20 bases of the junction unmatched. CDR3 sequence (DNA): TGTGCCAGCAGGGACCCGTTCGGAGAAGCGGGAGGGCCGATCACCGGGGAGCTGTTTTTT. Translation: CASRDPFGEAGGPITGELFF. Together with reference TRBV2 and TRBJ2-2, the CDR3 gives the full variable domain: EPEVTQTPSHQVTQMGQEVILRCVPISNHLYFYWYRQILGQKVEFLVSFYNNEISEKSEIFDDQFSVERPDGSNFTLKIRSTKLEDSAMYFCASRDPFGEAGGPITGELFFGEGSRLTVL.

DNA for the CDR3: TGTGCCAGCAGTGAGACTCCGACGGGGAAACTGTTTTTT. This sequence encodes CASSETPTGKLFF. The chain links TRBV28 to TRBJ1-4; no firm D call. The CDR3 extends over 13 amino acids. Germline CDR1 is MDHEN and CDR2 is SYDVKM. Trimming pared 5 bases from V and 11 bases from J, leaving 15 bases between.

The gene calls are TRBV28 and TRBJ2-1; 11 bases match TRBD2. Germline V gene lookup returns CDR1 MDHEN and CDR2 SYDVKM. J lost 6 bases, V lost 5 bases, and 6 bases had no gene match. The CDR3 length is 15 residues. As DNA, the CDR3 is TGTGCCAGCAGTCCCGGGACTAGCGGAGCCAATGAGCAGTTCTTC. Its translation: CASSPGTSGANEQFF.

The rearrangement joins TRBV6-5 to TRBJ2-7; 9 nucleotides agree with TRBD1. J was trimmed by 6 bases and V by 0 bases; bases with no gene match: 6. The length of the CDR3 is 15 residues. From germline, CDR1 is MNHEY and CDR2 SVGAGI. CDR3 sequence reads: CASSYSGTGTREQYF. The CDR3 coding sequence is TGTGCCAGCAGTTACTCCGGGACAGGGACTCGCGAGCAGTACTTC.

In this sample, this clone turned up many times. The genes are TRBV19 and TRBJ1-2; 9 bases match TRBD1. Germline loops: CDR1 LNHDA, CDR2 SQIVND (reference sequence). This CDR3 is 15 amino acids long. The V segment lost 5 bases and the J segment 2 bases; nucleotides outside the gene matches: 6. CDR3 region: CASSDPGTGNYGYTF. CDR3 DNA: TGTGCCAGTAGTGATCCCGGGACAGGGAACTATGGCTACACCTTC.

V usage is TRBV7-8 and J usage is TRBJ1-2; TRBD1 matches 7 bases. The length of the CDR3 is 14 residues. V lost 5 bases and J lost 1; bases outside the gene matches: 4. From germline, CDR1 is SGHVS and CDR2 FQNEAQ. This chain's CDR3 is CASSPTGNNYGYTF. The CDR3 nucleotides read TGTGCCAGCAGCCCGACAGGGAATAACTATGGCTACACCTTC. Full variable domain (rest looked up from reference TRBV7-8 and TRBJ1-2): GAGVSQSPRYKVAKRGQDVALRCDPISGHVSLFWYQQALGQGPEFLTYFQNEAQLDKSGLPSDRFFAERPEGSVSTLKIQRTQQEDSAVYLCASSPTGNNYGYTFGSGTRLTVV.

This sequence joins TRBV6-1 and TRBJ2-5, with TRBD2 matching 8 bases. This CDR3 comprises 15 residues. Unmatched junction bases numbered 10, after V lost 1 base and J lost 9 bases. Germline V gene data show CDR1 as MNHNS and CDR2 as SASEGT. As DNA, the CDR3 is TGTGCCAGCAGTGAAGACCCCGGACTAGCATCGGCCCAGTACTTC. Its protein product is CASSEDPGLASAQYF.

The chain uses TRBV5-1 and TRBJ2-2, with TRBD2 matching 12 bases. V lost 3 bases, J lost 3 bases, and 3 bases stayed unmatched. CDR1 SGHRS and CDR2 YFSETQ come from the germline V gene. The CDR3 has 16 amino acids. The CDR3 is CASSSGTSGHTGELFF. In DNA, the CDR3 is TGCGCCAGCAGCTCCGGGACTAGCGGGCACACCGGGGAGCTGTTTTTT.

The CDR3, as DNA: TGTGCCAGCGGAGGGAACTATGGCTACACCTTC. It specifies CASGGNYGYTF. The J gene is TRBJ1-2, the V gene TRBV28, with D unclear. The CDR3 is made up of 11 amino acids. V gave up 8 bases and J gave up 2 bases, with 6 bases separating them. CDR1 and CDR2 from the germline V gene are MDHEN and SYDVKM.

J is TRBJ1-1 and V is TRBV19; 7 bases match TRBD1. Trimming cost V 1 base and J 3 bases; bases outside gene matches: 8. This CDR3 comprises 16 residues. Germline loops: CDR1 LNHDA, CDR2 SQIVND (reference sequence). CDR3 nucleotide sequence: TGTGCCAGTAGTATAGTTGGCAGGGGGTTGGACACTGAAGCTTTCTTT. It codes for CASSIVGRGLDTEAFF.

The J gene is TRBJ1-2, the V gene TRBV7-9; 8 bases map to TRBD1. With V trimmed by 2 bases and J by 5 bases, 4 bases remained unmatched. The CDR3 extends over 14 amino acids. From germline, CDR1 is SEHNR and CDR2 FQNEAQ (reference sequence). CDR3 nucleotides: TGTGCCAGCAGCTTACAGGGGGCAAGTTATGGCTACACCTTC. Its translation is CASSLQGASYGYTF.

This clone was counted a few times. This sequence joins TRBV28 and TRBJ1-1; a weak D match, TRBD1 (6 bases). Germline assignment: CDR1 MDHEN and CDR2 SYDVKM. V was shortened by 2 bases and J by 1 base, with 11 bases between the two germline ends. The CDR3 is 15 amino acids. CDR3 residues: CASSLLGAGNTEAFF. The CDR3, as DNA: TGTGCCAGCAGTTTACTGGGGGCCGGGAACACTGAAGCTTTCTTT.

V is TRBV29-1 and J is TRBJ1-2, with D perhaps TRBD1 (6 bases). This CDR3 is 14 amino acids long. Germline lookup yields CDR1 SQVTM and CDR2 ANQGSEA. Trimming cost V 1 base and J 2 bases, with 11 bases left between them. In DNA form, the CDR3 reads TGCAGCGTTGAAGGGGCTGGACAGAACTATGGCTACACCTTC. Encoded protein: CSVEGAGQNYGYTF.

This clone appeared a few times. J is TRBJ1-1 and V is TRBV5-1, with TRBD1 matching 7 bases. There are 13 residues in the CDR3. CDR1 is SGHRS, CDR2 YFSETQ, per germline. J was trimmed by 6 bases and V by 7 bases; bases with no gene match: 9. CDR3 coding DNA: TGCGCCAGCCAATCCGGAGGGGGCGCTGAAGCTTTCTTT. Translated, it gives CASQSGGGAEAFF.

This clone was seen a handful of times. The CDR3 sequence is CAWTGQETQYF. The DNA for the CDR3 is TGTGCCTGGACCGGACAGGAGACCCAGTACTTC. The chain combines TRBV30 with TRBJ2-5, with D possibly TRBD1 on 6 matching bases. There are 11 residues in the CDR3. The germline CDR1 and CDR2 sequences are GTSNPN and SVGIG (reference sequence). V was cut by 4 bases and J by 5 bases, with 8 bases left in between.

The chain recombines TRBV5-4 with TRBJ2-1; 10 bases are a match to TRBD2. Trimming took 0 bases from V and 8 from J; bases not matched to a gene: 8. Germline lookup yields CDR1 SGHNT and CDR2 YYREEE (reference sequence). The CDR3 extends over 16 amino acids. Written as DNA, the CDR3 is TGTGCCAGCAGCTTGGCCGGAGCGGGAGGGCCATATGAGCAGTTCTTC. It encodes CASSLAGAGGPYEQFF.

V gene TRBV6-1 combines with J gene TRBJ2-7; 9 positions match TRBD2. The V and J ends lost 6 bases and 2 bases, in that order; junction bases with no gene match: 8. CDR1 and CDR2 (germline): MNHNS, SASEGT. CDR3 length: 15 amino acids. The CDR3 DNA reads TGTGCCAGCAGCCGGTCTAGCGGGGCCCCCTACGAGCAGTACTTC. Its protein product is CASSRSSGAPYEQYF.

The rearrangement links TRBV7-3 to TRBJ2-1; 9 bases map to TRBD2. The CDR3 runs 16 residues. Looked up from germline, CDR1 is SGHTA and CDR2 is FQGTGA. J lost 4 bases, V lost 5 bases, and 9 bases had no gene match. The DNA for the CDR3 is TGTGCCAGCAGCCGCTCCCCTAGCGGGAATTACAATGAGCAGTTCTTC. Translated, it gives CASSRSPSGNYNEQFF.

The rearrangement links TRBV18 to TRBJ2-7, with 8 bases matching TRBD2. The germline CDR1 and CDR2 sequences are KGHSH and LQKENI. The J segment lost 1 base and the V segment lost 2 bases, leaving 7 bases of the junction unmatched. The CDR3 runs to 16 residues. The CDR3 spells CASSPLSAGVSYEQYF. The CDR3 DNA is TGTGCCAGCTCACCATTATCAGCGGGAGTGTCCTACGAGCAGTACTTC.

This clone has a handful of counts. V usage is TRBV7-2 and J usage is TRBJ1-3; a weak D match, TRBD1 (5 bases). Germline CDR1 is SGHTA and CDR2 is FQGNSA. Trimming took 2 bases from V and 4 from J, leaving 18 bases between them. The CDR3 runs 17 residues. CDR3 residues: CASSLWSIGGTGNTIYF. CDR3 nucleotide sequence: TGTGCCAGCAGCTTATGGAGCATCGGGGGGACGGGAAACACCATATATTTT.

The genes are TRBV7-2 and TRBJ2-7; TRBD2 matches at 10 bases. Trimming cost V 4 bases and J 2 bases; bases outside gene matches: 11. The CDR3 contains 17 residues. Germline lookup yields CDR1 SGHTA and CDR2 FQGNSA. Here the CDR3 reads CASSSTSGLAMPYEQYF. CDR3 coding DNA: TGTGCCAGCAGCTCGACCTCGGGACTAGCGATGCCCTACGAGCAGTACTTC. Drawing the rest from reference TRBV7-2 and TRBJ2-7, the complete variable domain is GAGVSQSPSNKVTEKGKDVELRCDPISGHTALYWYRQSLGQGLEFLIYFQGNSAPDKSGLPSDRFSAERTGGSVSTLTIQRTQQEDSAVYLCASSSTSGLAMPYEQYFGPGTRLTVT.

The chain uses TRBV5-6 and TRBJ2-7; 12 bases are shared with TRBD2. The V gene end was trimmed by 2 bases and the J gene end by 6 bases; junction bases not matched to a gene: 12. This CDR3 spans 17 amino acids. Germline V gene lookup returns CDR1 SGHDT and CDR2 YYEEEE. CDR3 protein: CASSFKGLAGPGFEQYF. CDR3 nucleotides: TGTGCCAGCAGCTTCAAAGGACTAGCGGGACCGGGATTCGAGCAGTACTTC.

This clone was observed a single time. This sequence joins TRBV6-5 and TRBJ1-2, with 7 positions matching TRBD1. The CDR3 totals 14 residues. In germline, CDR1 is MNHEY, CDR2 SVGAGI. The V and J ends lost 0 bases and 4 bases, in that order; junction bases with no gene match: 2. Here the CDR3 reads CASSYSTGLYGYTF. DNA for the CDR3: TGTGCCAGCAGTTACTCGACAGGGCTCTATGGCTACACCTTC.

The gene calls are TRBV11-2 and TRBJ1-1; 8 bases line up with TRBD1. CDR3 length: 13 amino acids. Per germline, CDR1 SGHAT and CDR2 FQNNGV. Unmatched junction bases numbered 3, after V lost 6 bases and J lost 3 bases. DNA for the CDR3: TGTGCCAGCAGTCAACAGGGGGACACTGAAGCTTTCTTT. Its translation: CASSQQGDTEAFF.

The chain is built from TRBV2 and TRBJ2-2, with D possibly being TRBD1 (6 bases). Germline V lookup: CDR1 SNHLY, CDR2 FYNNEI. The CDR3 spans 16 residues. Deletions cut 2 bases from V and 5 bases from J, with 15 bases between. In nucleotides, the CDR3 is TGTGCCAGCAGTGAATCCCAGGGGCGTTTAACCGGGGAGCTGTTTTTT. Protein: CASSESQGRLTGELFF.

The rearrangement uses TRBV25-1 and TRBJ2-1, with a tentative D call TRBD1 (6 bases). This CDR3 comprises 13 residues. Germline-derived CDR1 and CDR2 are MGHDK and SYGVNS. Trimming removed 7 bases from V and 8 bases from J, with 15 bases in between. In nucleotides, the CDR3 is TGTGCCAGCATGGCAGGGGTGACCGATGAGCAGTTCTTC. Protein: CASMAGVTDEQFF.

The chain carries TRBV5-1 and TRBJ2-1; 8 bases map to TRBD1. CDR3 length equals 15 residues. After removal of 0 bases from V and 6 bases from J, the junction contained 5 bases not matched to a gene. Germline assignment: CDR1 SGHRS and CDR2 YFSETQ. DNA for the CDR3: TGCGCCAGCAGCTTGGACGGACAGGGAGGCAATGAGCAGTTCTTC. As protein: CASSLDGQGGNEQFF.

This rearrangement joins TRBV5-4 to TRBJ1-2; possibly TRBD1 for D (5 bases). The CDR3 runs to 13 residues. CDR1 SGHNT and CDR2 YYREEE come from the germline V gene (reference sequence). Trimming stripped 4 bases from V and 6 bases from J, with 13 bases between. This CDR3 reads CASSLAQGDGYTF. DNA for the CDR3: TGTGCCAGCAGCCTTGCCCAGGGTGATGGCTACACCTTC.

The chain carries TRBV4-3 and TRBJ1-4; D gene unclear. The CDR3 runs 16 residues. In germline, CDR1 is LGHNA, CDR2 YSLEER. V lost 4 bases, J lost 8 bases, and 20 bases lay in between. The CDR3 DNA reads as TGCGCCAGCAGCCGCCAAAGAGGCGGGCCGGGGGAAAAACTGTTTTTT. It specifies CASSRQRGGPGEKLFF.

V usage is TRBV2 and J usage is TRBJ2-5; D not resolved. CDR1 and CDR2 (germline): SNHLY, FYNNEI. Between the trimmed V and J ends, which lost 1 base and 4 bases, there was a span of 7 bases. The CDR3 length is 13 residues. The CDR3 reads CASSEGLVETQYF. Written as DNA, the CDR3 is TGTGCCAGCAGTGAAGGGCTAGTAGAGACCCAGTACTTC.

V usage is TRBV7-8 and J usage is TRBJ2-3, with D possibly TRBD2 on 7 matching bases. CDR3 length: 16 amino acids. V was shortened by 1 base and J by 2 bases, with 13 bases between the two germline ends. Germline values: CDR1 SGHVS, CDR2 FQNEAQ. As DNA, the CDR3 is TGTGCCAGCAGCTTAGTTAAAGGGGGGGACACAGATACGCAGTATTTT. Translated: CASSLVKGGDTDTQYF.